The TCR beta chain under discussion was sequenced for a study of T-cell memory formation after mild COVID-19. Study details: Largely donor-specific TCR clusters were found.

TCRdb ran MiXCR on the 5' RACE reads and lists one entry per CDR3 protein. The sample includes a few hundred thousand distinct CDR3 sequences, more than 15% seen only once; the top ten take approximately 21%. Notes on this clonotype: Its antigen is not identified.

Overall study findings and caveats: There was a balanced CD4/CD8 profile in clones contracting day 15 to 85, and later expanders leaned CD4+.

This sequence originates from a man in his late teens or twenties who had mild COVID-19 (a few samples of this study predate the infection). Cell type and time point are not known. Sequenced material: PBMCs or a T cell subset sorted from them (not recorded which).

Written as DNA, the CDR3 is TGTGCCAGCGGCCGGGGGACAGGGAGTAAGAATGGCTACACCTTC. Encoded protein: CASGRGTGSKNGYTF. The rearrangement uses TRBV6-2 or TRBV6-3 and TRBJ1-2; 9 bases line up with TRBD1. Unmatched junction bases numbered 13, after V lost 8 bases and J lost 6 bases. The CDR3 loop spans 15 amino acids. Germline CDR1 MNHEY, CDR2 SVGEGT.